The 14 T cell receptor beta chains below all came from one sample that was sequenced in a study of T cell repertoires in aging, cancer and after chemotherapy. Peripheral blood genomic DNA, not sorted cells or RNA, was the template. A mixed TRB-A/B primer pool amplified rearranged TRB by multiplex touch-down PCR. Each CDR3 protein gets one entry after TCRdb re-called the multiplex PCR reads with MiXCR. The sample holds some 420 distinct CDR3 sequences, roughly 24% seen once. Sequencing was carried out using blood. These receptors originate from a human donor with a solid tumor.

The chain carries TRBV9 and TRBJ2-3, with 8 bases lining up with TRBD2. CDR3 size: 16 residues. CDR1 is SGDLS, CDR2 YYNGEE, per germline. Germline trimming cut 0 bases from V and 9 bases from J; bases unmatched to any gene: 12. The CDR3 region has the DNA TGTGCCAGCAGCGTAGCTGCGACTAGCGCCCCCGGGACGCAGTATTTT. This encodes CASSVAATSAPGTQYF.

The chain joins TRBV19 to TRBJ1-1; 11 bases map to TRBD1. The germline V gene has CDR1 LNHDA and CDR2 SQIVND (reference sequence). The CDR3 contains 13 residues. V lost 6 bases and J lost 7; bases outside the gene matches: 4. CDR3 sequence reads: CASRDRGRDEAFF. The DNA for the CDR3 is TGTGCCAGTAGGGACAGGGGGCGAGATGAAGCTTTCTTT.

The J gene is TRBJ2-5, the V gene TRBV27, with 11 bases fitting TRBD1. CDR3 length equals 14 residues. The ends lost 7 bases at V and 6 bases at J; junction bases unmatched: 7. CDR1 is MNHEY, CDR2 SMNVEV, per germline (reference sequence). CDR3 DNA sequence: TGTGCCAGCACTCCGGGACAGGGGGAAAAGACCCAGTACTTC. This encodes CASTPGQGEKTQYF.

The genes are TRBV30 and TRBJ2-7, with 9 bases that match TRBD1. After removal of 2 bases from V and 10 bases from J, the junction contained 9 bases not matched to a gene. Germline V gene data show CDR1 as GTSNPN and CDR2 as SVGIG (reference sequence). The CDR3 spans 13 residues. The CDR3 here is CAWSLGQGYEQYF. CDR3 in DNA: TGTGCCTGGAGTCTGGGACAGGGCTATGAACAGTACTTC.

This clonotype is labeled large. The J gene is TRBJ1-2, the V gene TRBV5-5; D unresolved. The CDR3 has 15 amino acids. CDR1 and CDR2 (germline): SGHKS, YYEKEE (reference sequence). The ends were cut back, 0 bases at V and 4 bases at J, with 13 bases in the middle. This CDR3 is CASSLDFAEFYGYTF. For the CDR3, the DNA is TGTGCCAGCAGCTTGGATTTCGCGGAATTCTATGGCTACACCTTC.

V gene TRBV19 combines with J gene TRBJ1-5, with a tentative D call TRBD1 (6 bases). CDR1 is LNHDA, CDR2 SQIVND, per germline (reference sequence). Trimming shortened V by 5 bases and J by 4 bases, and 18 bases separated the two germline ends. There are 16 residues in the CDR3. Here the CDR3 reads CASSPRGGLRNQPQHF. The CDR3 nucleotides read TGTGCCAGTAGTCCGCGGGGGGGGCTTCGGAATCAGCCCCAGCATTTT.

This chain connects TRBV28 to TRBJ2-5, with TRBD1 as a possible D gene (6 bases). The CDR3 extends over 13 amino acids. Trimming removed 6 bases from V and 2 bases from J, with 10 bases in between. CDR1 and CDR2 from the germline V gene are MDHEN and SYDVKM. In nucleotides, the CDR3 is TGTGCCAGCAGACAGGGCTCGCAAGAGACCCAGTACTTC. This encodes CASRQGSQETQYF.

This clonotype was counted a few times. The chain joins TRBV7-3 to TRBJ1-6; 9 nucleotides align to TRBD1. J lost 6 bases, V lost 5 bases, and 5 bases had no gene match. In germline, CDR1 is SGHTA, CDR2 FQGTGA. CDR3 size: 15 residues. This CDR3 is CASSPGTGINSPLHF. CDR3 nucleotides: TGTGCCAGCAGCCCAGGGACAGGGATTAATTCACCCCTCCACTTT.

This clonotype has just one count. The V and J genes are TRBV9 and TRBJ1-2; 7 bases line up with TRBD1. Unmatched junction bases numbered 6, after V lost 3 bases and J lost 13 bases. The CDR3 is 11 residues long. Germline V gene data show CDR1 as SGDLS and CDR2 as YYNGEE. CDR3 in DNA: TGTGCCAGCAGCGGAGGGGGCCAGATCACCTTC. Translation: CASSGGGQITF.

This clonotype is classed as medium-sized. This chain joins TRBV28 and TRBJ1-1; D is undetermined. CDR1 MDHEN and CDR2 SYDVKM come from the germline V gene. CDR3 length: 12 amino acids. The V end was cut by 2 bases, the J end by 8 bases, with 9 bases between. The CDR3 DNA follows: TGTGCCAGCAGTTTAGTTGGCCAAGAAGCTTTCTTT. Its translation: CASSLVGQEAFF.

This clonotype was observed a few times. This chain uses TRBV5-6 with TRBJ2-2; 9 bases match TRBD1. The CDR3 runs 15 residues. CDR1 and CDR2 from the germline V gene are SGHDT and YYEEEE. The trim removed 4 bases at V and 6 bases at J, leaving 7 bases unmatched. DNA for the CDR3: TGTGCCAGCAGCGGCCGGGACAGGGTGGCCGGGGAGCTGTTTTTT. Translation: CASSGRDRVAGELFF.

By share, this clonotype counts as medium-sized (0.01 to 0.1%). The chain combines TRBV7-6 with TRBJ1-1, with 8 bases aligning to TRBD1. V dropped 0 bases and J dropped 1; count of bases not matched to a gene: 4. The CDR3 runs 16 residues. Germline values: CDR1 SGHVS, CDR2 FNYEAQ. The CDR3 loop reads CASSLAKGTGNTEAFF. The CDR3 DNA reads as TGTGCCAGCAGCTTAGCGAAGGGGACAGGGAACACTGAAGCTTTCTTT.

The V and J genes are TRBV12-3 or TRBV12-4 and TRBJ2-7, with D unclear. V was cut by 6 bases and J by 2 bases, with 8 bases left in between. CDR3 length: 12 amino acids. The chain's CDR3 is CASSRKAYEQYV. Here the CDR3 DNA reads TGTGCCAGCAGCCGGAAGGCCTACGAGCAGTACGTC.

This clonotype was detected a few times. The chain recombines TRBV6-1 with TRBJ2-7; TRBD1 matches 9 bases. Germline-derived CDR1 and CDR2 are MNHNS and SASEGT. The junction had 3 bases not matched to a gene; V was cut back by 6 bases and J by 3 bases. This CDR3 is built from 13 residues. The CDR3 coding sequence is TGTGCCAGCAGACTGGGACAGGGCTACGAGCAGTACGTC. Translating it yields CASRLGQGYEQYV.